Each of the 3 T cell receptor beta chains below was sequenced from the same sample in a study of blood T cell repertoires in COVID-19. Here immunoSEQ multiplex PCR was the method, and the copy in TCRdb shows in-frame clones only, minus some. This sample has hundreds of thousands of clones, with 75% to 90% found just once. Sequencing was done on a sample of PBMCs or T cells enriched from blood (not recorded which). The receptor source for this set is a man under 40 who had recovered from COVID-19.

The chain is built from TRBV28 and TRBJ2-1; 11 bases align to TRBD2. The germline gives CDR1 MDHEN, CDR2 SYDVKM. With V trimmed by 3 bases and J by 3 bases, 10 bases remained unmatched. CDR3 length: 18 residues. CDR3 loop: CASSLGLLAGDVYNEQFF. The CDR3 region has the DNA TGTGCCAGCAGTTTGGGGTTACTAGCGGGAGACGTCTACAATGAGCAGTTCTTC.

The gene calls are TRBV5-1 and TRBJ2-7; D remains unclear. The CDR3 has 11 residues. CDR1 SGHRS and CDR2 YFSETQ come from the germline V gene. Trimming took off 7 bases at V and 0 bases at J, with 5 bases between the two ends. The CDR3 loop is CASRSSYEQYF. For the CDR3, the DNA is TGCGCCAGCCGGAGCTCCTACGAGCAGTACTTC.

The chain employs TRBV5-1 and TRBJ1-4; TRBD1 matches at 10 bases. V lost 0 bases to trimming and J lost 14 bases; unmatched junction nucleotides: 1. CDR1 SGHRS and CDR2 YFSETQ come from the germline V gene. This CDR3 contains 12 residues. The CDR3 is CASSLVGQGLFF. CDR3 nucleotides: TGCGCCAGCAGCTTGGTGGGACAGGGGCTGTTTTTT. Using reference TRBV5-1 and TRBJ1-4 for the parts outside the CDR3, the full variable domain is KAGVTQTPRYLIKTRGQQVTLSCSPISGHRSVSWYQQTPGQGLQFLFEYFSETQRNKGNFPGRFSGRQFSNSRSEMNVSTLELGDSALYLCASSLVGQGLFFGSGTQLSVL.